Following are 12 T cell receptor beta chains from one sample sequenced in a study of control samples from healthy donors and cancer patients. Sequencing was performed with immunoSEQ multiplex PCR; in TCRdb, only in-frame clones are kept and a portion is missing. The sample has 120,000 or so clones, about 95% seen once. The sequenced sample was blood. The source of these receptors is a man aged 30 to 39 in good health.

The V gene is TRBV5-6, the J gene TRBJ1-2; 8 positions agree with TRBD1. Germline CDR1 SGHDT, CDR2 YYEEEE. The CDR3 is made up of 14 amino acids. The ends lost 4 bases at V and 5 bases at J; junction bases unmatched: 7. The CDR3 is CASSAPGTGYGYTF. The DNA for the CDR3 is TGTGCCAGCAGCGCCCCCGGGACAGGTTATGGCTACACCTTC. The variable domain in full, completed from reference TRBV5-6 and TRBJ1-2, reads DAGVTQSPTHLIKTRGQQVTLRCSPKSGHDTVSWYQQALGQGPQFIFQYYEEEERQRGNFPDRFSGHQFPNYSSELNVNALLLGDSALYLCASSAPGTGYGYTFGSGTRLTVV.

The chain carries TRBV24-1 and TRBJ1-1; D is ambiguous. CDR1 is KGHDR and CDR2 is SFDVKD in the germline V gene. The CDR3 sequence is 14 residues long. V was clipped by 3 bases and J by 6 bases, with 13 bases between them. The DNA for the CDR3 is TGTGCCACCAGTGATGCCGTCCCGGGGTCTGAAGCTTTCTTT. This encodes CATSDAVPGSEAFF.

The genes are TRBV5-6 and TRBJ1-2; D is perhaps TRBD1 (6 bases). Deletions cut 1 base from V and 3 bases from J, with 13 bases between. The CDR3 is made up of 15 amino acids. Germline V gene sequence: CDR1 SGHDT, CDR2 YYEEEE. DNA of the CDR3: TGTGCCAGCAGCTTGCGGGCAGGGGCCGACTATGGCTACACCTTC. Residues: CASSLRAGADYGYTF.

The genes are TRBV21-1 and TRBJ1-1; TRBD1 is the table's D call and was not checked against the DNA. TRBV21-1 is a pseudogene segment. The CDR3 loop spans 12 amino acids. The CDR3 loop reads CASSIQNTEAFF. For the CDR3, the DNA is TGTGCCAGCAGCATCCAGAACACTGAAGCTTTCTTT.

The V call is TRBV11-3, the J call TRBJ2-7; no definite D call. The CDR3 has 15 residues. The V gene lost 5 bases and the J gene lost 0 bases, with 14 bases spanning the gap. Germline CDR1 SGHNT, CDR2 YENEEA. The CDR3 DNA reads TGTGCCAGCAGCAGAGGAAGCAGTAGCTCCTACGAGCAGTACTTC. Amino acids: CASSRGSSSSYEQYF.

The chain is built from TRBV15 and TRBJ1-1, with D possibly matching TRBD1 (6 bases). Trimming pared 1 base from V and 1 base from J, leaving 10 bases between. CDR1 LNHNV and CDR2 YYDKDF come from the germline V gene (reference sequence). The CDR3 runs 15 residues. The CDR3 spells CATSRARGQNTEAFF. The CDR3 nucleotides are TGTGCCACCAGCAGAGCCCGGGGACAGAACACTGAAGCTTTCTTT.

This rearrangement joins TRBV5-6 to TRBJ2-7, with D possibly being TRBD2 (5 bases). Trimming pared 0 bases from V and 4 bases from J, leaving 11 bases between. The CDR3 is made up of 14 amino acids. Germline V lookup: CDR1 SGHDT, CDR2 YYEEEE. CDR3 amino acids: CASSLEGSGYEQYF. The CDR3 DNA follows: TGTGCCAGCAGCTTGGAGGGAAGCGGTTACGAGCAGTACTTC.

The gene calls are TRBV9 and TRBJ1-3, with a possible D match to TRBD1 (5 bases). Germline V gives CDR1 SGDLS, CDR2 YYNGEE. This CDR3 spans 13 amino acids. V dropped 10 bases and J dropped 4 bases, with 15 bases sitting between them. The CDR3 loop reads CASEPGHGNTIYF. Written as DNA, the CDR3 is TGTGCCTCTGAGCCGGGGCACGGAAACACCATATATTTT.

The rearrangement uses TRBV5-4 and TRBJ2-7; 10 bases match TRBD1. The germline V gene encodes CDR1 SGHNT and CDR2 YYREEE (reference sequence). The length of the CDR3 is 15 residues. With V trimmed by 5 bases and J by 5 bases, 10 bases remained unmatched. The CDR3 region is CASSPGQGGWNEQYF. CDR3 coding DNA: TGTGCCAGCAGTCCCGGACAGGGGGGCTGGAACGAGCAGTACTTC.

This chain connects TRBV28 to TRBJ1-3, with TRBD1 as a possible D gene (5 bases). The CDR3 is 15 amino acids. V was pared by 4 bases and J by 0 bases, with 10 bases between. Germline V gene lookup returns CDR1 MDHEN and CDR2 SYDVKM. CDR3 nucleotides: TGTGCCAGCAGTTCAGGCGGGGGCTCTGGAAACACCATATATTTT. Protein: CASSSGGGSGNTIYF.

This clone was found once. This chain uses TRBV5-1 with TRBJ1-2; TRBD1 matches at 8 bases. This CDR3 region has 14 residues. Germline CDR1 and CDR2: SGHRS and YFSETQ. V was clipped by 1 base and J by 5 bases; unmatched bases: 4. The CDR3 DNA sequence: TGCGCCAGCAGCTTGCAGGGGGCGCGGTATGGCTACACCTTC. Amino acids: CASSLQGARYGYTF.

The J gene is TRBJ2-1, the V gene TRBV9; 13 bases align to TRBD2. CDR1 and CDR2 (germline): SGDLS, YYNGEE. The CDR3 consists of 16 residues. After removal of 6 bases from V and 4 bases from J, the junction contained 7 bases not matched to a gene. In DNA, the CDR3 is TGTGCCAGCACCAGGACTAGCGGGGGAACGTACAATGAGCAGTTCTTC. It translates to CASTRTSGGTYNEQFF.